Here is one T cell receptor beta chain with its context. Libraries were prepared by immunoSEQ multiplex PCR; TCRdb keeps only in-frame clonotypes and omits some of them. The table shows roughly 340,000 clones, with 75% to 90% occurring only once. The sample comes from a study of blood T cell repertoires in COVID-19. In the study overall: T cells, B-cell-depleted T cells, or PBMCs supplied cDNA or gDNA.

Patients from Seattle were sampled longitudinally, starting during active infection. Germline V gene data show CDR1 as PRHDT and CDR2 as FYEKMQ (reference sequence). The CDR3 loop spans 17 amino acids. V lost 5 bases and J lost 5; bases outside the gene matches: 11. The sequenced sample was peripheral blood. This rearrangement joins TRBV13 to TRBJ2-5; 13 positions match TRBD2. The TCR was taken from a woman in her forties or fifties with COVID-19, enrolled during active disease. This chain's CDR3 is CASSPGLAGPGGETQYF. The CDR3 nucleotides read TGTGCCAGCAGCCCGGGACTAGCGGGGCCGGGGGGGGAGACCCAGTACTTC.